This TCR beta chain was recovered during a study of patients and donors after allogeneic stem cell transplantation. This clonotype occurred many times. The CDR3 has 14 amino acids. Trimming took 3 bases from V and 6 from J; bases not matched to a gene: 1. Germline V gene data show CDR1 as SGHRS and CDR2 as YFSETQ. TCRdb ran MiXCR on the RT-PCR reads and lists one entry per CDR3 protein. The table includes about a million distinct CDR3 sequences, 15% to 20% detected once. This sequence was found in a human donor who was either an allogeneic HSCT recipient or a stem cell or donor lymphocyte infusion donor (not recorded which). It is not recorded whose cells these are; they may come from a transplant donor. V gene TRBV5-1 combines with J gene TRBJ2-1; 12 bases are shared with TRBD1. The sequenced sample consisted of blood, either unsorted or a sorted T cell fraction (not recorded which). This CDR3 is CASSSGQGANEQFF. The CDR3 DNA reads as TGCGCCAGCAGCTCGGGACAGGGGGCCAATGAGCAGTTCTTC.